This T cell receptor (beta chain) was recorded in a study of blood T cells in healthy people across ages. A second PCR, run for about 6 to 11 cycles, used a sample-barcoded 5' primer plus a J-beta primer mix. TCRdb analysed the 5' RACE reads with MiXCR anew, one entry per CDR3 protein. This table holds around 600,000 distinct CDR3 sequences, around 50% found once. Between the trimmed V and J ends, which lost 6 bases and 5 bases, there was a span of 16 bases. From germline, CDR1 is DFQATT and CDR2 SNEGSKA (reference sequence). This CDR3 is 13 amino acids long. Specimen: blood. V and J are TRBV20-1 and TRBJ1-1; the D gene is possibly TRBD1 (6 bases). This TCR was sampled from a man at least 80 years old in good health. The DNA for the CDR3 is TGCAGTGCCCGTCGGGGGCAAGGGACTGAAGCTTTCTTT. It is translated as CSARRGQGTEAFF.